The next 17 T cell receptor beta chains were all read from a single sample in a study of beta chain features in type 1 diabetes. As every portion of the isolated RNA was reverse transcribed, the sequencing read expressed TCRB transcripts. Produced via immunoSEQ multiplex PCR; TCRdb's table is partial and in-frame only. The data hold around 340,000 clones, with less than 9.5% observed a single time. The sequenced sample was central memory CD4+ T cells from blood. The receptor source for this set is a woman aged 18-35 years in good health.

This clone was observed a few times. The chain is built from TRBV4-2 and TRBJ2-1; 10 bases agree with TRBD2. Germline V gene data show CDR1 as LGHNA and CDR2 as YNFKEQ. Trimming took 0 bases from V and 7 from J; bases not matched to a gene: 6. The CDR3 sequence is 16 residues long. CDR3 DNA sequence: TGTGCCAGCAGCCAAGAGTTCGCTAGCGGGAGAAATGAGCAGTTCTTC. Protein: CASSQEFASGRNEQFF.

This clone was seen more than once but under ten times. V usage is TRBV6-6 and J usage is TRBJ2-7; no definite D call. CDR1 and CDR2 from the germline V gene are MNHNY and SVGAGI (reference sequence). The CDR3 has 13 residues. V was trimmed by 4 bases and J by 3 bases, leaving 10 bases between them. DNA for the CDR3: TGTGCCAGCAGTTCAGACATCTACTACGAGCAGTACTTC. Its protein is CASSSDIYYEQYF.

In its sample, this clone was seen a few times. This chain's CDR3 is CASSPPRGFSGNTIYF. In nucleotides, the CDR3 is TGTGCCAGCAGTCCGCCGAGAGGGTTCTCCGGAAACACCATATATTTT. V usage is TRBV28 and J usage is TRBJ1-3; D is ambiguous. CDR1 is MDHEN, CDR2 SYDVKM, per germline. V was trimmed by 5 bases and J by 4 bases, leaving 18 bases between them. The CDR3 totals 16 residues.

This clone has at least ten counts. V is TRBV7-2 and J is TRBJ2-7; TRBD1 might be the D (5 bases). V was pared by 2 bases and J by 3 bases, with 11 bases between. The germline gives CDR1 SGHTA, CDR2 FQGNSA. The CDR3 loop spans 14 amino acids. CDR3 nucleotides: TGTGCCAGCAGCTTAACCAGGGCGGACTACGAGCAGTACTTC. Translating gives CASSLTRADYEQYF.

In this sample, this clone turned up many times. The CDR3 region is CASRRTSGRPGEQYF. The CDR3 region has the DNA TGTGCCAGTCGGAGGACTAGCGGGAGACCGGGTGAGCAGTACTTC. The rearrangement uses TRBV19 and TRBJ2-7, with 13 bases identical to TRBD2. Per germline, CDR1 LNHDA and CDR2 SQIVND (reference sequence). There are 15 residues in the CDR3. Trimming removed 8 bases from V and 7 bases from J; junction bases left unmatched: 11.

This clone was seen a few times. Distinct nucleotide sequences in the sample also encode this CDR3. This chain connects TRBV28 to TRBJ2-7; TRBD2 matches at 8 bases. Germline lookup yields CDR1 MDHEN and CDR2 SYDVKM. V was clipped by 5 bases and J by 2 bases; unmatched bases: 8. The CDR3 spans 15 residues. The CDR3 DNA is TGTGCCAGCAGTCCCCCCCCGGGACTAGCCTACGAGCAGTACTTC. It is translated as CASSPPPGLAYEQYF.

The chain combines TRBV29-1 with TRBJ2-1; TRBD1 is a possible D gene (6 bases). CDR1 SQVTM and CDR2 ANQGSEA come from the germline V gene. The V end was cut by 8 bases, the J end by 12 bases, with 26 bases between. This CDR3 has 14 residues. CDR3 DNA sequence: TGCAGCACTCACTCAGGGGCTTTTTTTTTAGGGCAGTTCTTC. Translated, it gives CSTHSGAFFLGQFF.

This chain uses TRBV5-1 with TRBJ2-3; 9 positions agree with TRBD1. V was clipped by 6 bases and J by 3 bases; unmatched bases: 5. Germline CDR1 is SGHRS and CDR2 is YFSETQ. This CDR3 is built from 14 residues. The CDR3 region has the DNA TGCGCCAGCAAATCCGGGACAGGGACAGATACGCAGTATTTT. It specifies CASKSGTGTDTQYF. The entire variable domain, with the rest obtained from reference TRBV5-1 and TRBJ2-3, is as follows: KAGVTQTPRYLIKTRGQQVTLSCSPISGHRSVSWYQQTPGQGLQFLFEYFSETQRNKGNFPGRFSGRQFSNSRSEMNVSTLELGDSALYLCASKSGTGTDTQYFGPGTRLTVL.

A few counts support this clone. The chain employs TRBV27 and TRBJ2-6; possibly TRBD2 for D (6 bases). CDR1 and CDR2 (germline): MNHEY, SMNVEV (reference sequence). Trimming shortened V by 9 bases and J by 2 bases, and 14 bases separated the two germline ends. CDR3 length: 15 residues. The CDR3 sequence is CASRSGVAGANVLTF. CDR3 sequence (DNA): TGTGCCAGTAGATCGGGGGTTGCTGGGGCCAACGTCCTGACTTTC.

The chain links TRBV5-1 to TRBJ1-5; D might be TRBD1 (5 bases). V was trimmed by 4 bases and J by 2 bases, leaving 13 bases between them. The CDR3 has 15 amino acids. Per germline, CDR1 SGHRS and CDR2 YFSETQ. In nucleotides, the CDR3 is TGCGCCAGCAGCCGGGGGACGTCTGGCAATCAGCCCCAGCATTTT. It yields the protein CASSRGTSGNQPQHF.

The gene calls are TRBV10-3 and TRBJ2-5; 8 nucleotides match TRBD2. The CDR3 extends over 13 amino acids. With V trimmed by 4 bases and J by 3 bases, 1 base remained unmatched. From germline, CDR1 is ENHRY and CDR2 SYGVKD. The CDR3 reads CAISGAGEETQYF. The CDR3 DNA sequence: TGTGCCATCAGTGGAGCGGGAGAAGAGACCCAGTACTTC.

This clone was observed a handful of times. This chain links TRBV14 with TRBJ2-2, with a possible D match to TRBD1 (6 bases). CDR3 length: 13 amino acids. The ends were cut back, 6 bases at V and 1 base at J, with 6 bases in the middle. Per the germline V gene, CDR1 is SGHDN and CDR2 is FVKESK. The CDR3 sequence: CASRTGNTGELFF. CDR3 DNA sequence: TGTGCCAGCAGGACAGGGAACACCGGGGAGCTGTTTTTT. Full variable domain (remainder filled in from reference TRBV14 and TRBJ2-2): EAGVTQFPSHSVIEKGQTVTLRCDPISGHDNLYWYRRVMGKEIKFLLHFVKESKQDESGMPNNRFLAERTGGTYSTLKVQPAELEDSGVYFCASRTGNTGELFFGEGSRLTVL.

This sequence joins TRBV29-1 and TRBJ2-3, with 12 bases that match TRBD2. This CDR3 region has 18 residues. Unmatched junction bases numbered 12, after V lost 3 bases and J lost 2 bases. CDR1 is SQVTM, CDR2 ANQGSEA, per germline. This CDR3 reads CSVDPTSGRWGYTDTQYF. The CDR3, as DNA: TGCAGCGTTGATCCGACTAGCGGGAGATGGGGCTACACAGATACGCAGTATTTT.

Only a few counts were recorded for this clone. Other nucleotide sequences from this sample produce the same CDR3. The chain uses TRBV18 and TRBJ2-1; 7 bases agree with TRBD1. J lost 5 bases, V lost 2 bases, and 0 bases had no gene match. Germline CDR1 reads KGHSH; CDR2 reads LQKENI. The CDR3 consists of 13 residues. The CDR3 sequence: CASSPGQDNEQFF. The CDR3 coding sequence is TGTGCCAGCTCACCAGGACAGGACAATGAGCAGTTCTTC.

The chain combines TRBV5-6 with TRBJ1-5, with TRBD1 as a possible D gene (5 bases). V gave up 4 bases and J gave up 5 bases, with 16 bases separating them. The CDR3 runs to 15 residues. From germline, CDR1 is SGHDT and CDR2 YYEEEE. The DNA for the CDR3 is TGTGCCAGCAGCCGGGTCGGGTGGGGACATCAGCCCCAGCATTTT. It yields the protein CASSRVGWGHQPQHF.

The rearrangement uses TRBV2 and TRBJ2-7, with 9 bases fitting TRBD1. In germline, CDR1 is SNHLY, CDR2 FYNNEI. The CDR3 runs 15 residues. Unmatched junction bases numbered 7, after V lost 7 bases and J lost 0 bases. CDR3: CASTARTGASYEQYF. CDR3 DNA sequence: TGTGCCAGCACCGCCAGGACAGGGGCCTCCTACGAGCAGTACTTC.

For the CDR3, the DNA is TGTGCCAGCAGTTTTGCAGGCCACTCTGGAAACACCATATATTTT. Translating it yields CASSFAGHSGNTIYF. The rearrangement uses TRBV27 and TRBJ1-3; no firm D call. The CDR3 has 15 residues. In germline, CDR1 is MNHEY, CDR2 SMNVEV (reference sequence). Trimming left V 3 bases short and J 0 bases short, with 9 bases between.